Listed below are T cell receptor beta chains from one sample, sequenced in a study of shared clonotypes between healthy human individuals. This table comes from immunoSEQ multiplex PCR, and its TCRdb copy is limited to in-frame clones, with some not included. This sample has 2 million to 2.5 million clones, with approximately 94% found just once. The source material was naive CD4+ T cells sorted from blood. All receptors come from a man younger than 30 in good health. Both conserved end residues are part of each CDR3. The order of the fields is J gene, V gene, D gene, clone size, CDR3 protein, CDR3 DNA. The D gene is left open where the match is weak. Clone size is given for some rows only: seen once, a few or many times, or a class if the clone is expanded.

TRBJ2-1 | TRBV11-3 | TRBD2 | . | CASSREGLSSEQFF | TGTGCCAGCAGCCGGGAGGGCCTGTCTAGTGAGCAGTTCTTC
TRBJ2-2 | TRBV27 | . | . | CASSLFGQGSTGELFF | TGTGCCAGCAGTTTATTCGGGCAGGGGAGTACCGGGGAGCTGTTTTTT
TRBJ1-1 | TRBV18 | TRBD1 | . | CASSPLTGGATEAFF | TGTGCCAGCTCACCTCTGACAGGGGGCGCGACTGAAGCTTTCTTT
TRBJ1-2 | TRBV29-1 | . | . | CSAEGDGYTF | TGCAGCGCTGAGGGAGATGGCTACACCTTC
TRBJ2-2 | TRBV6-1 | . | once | CASSEAGRGRAGELFF | TGTGCCAGCAGTGAAGCGGGGAGGGGGAGAGCCGGGGAGCTGTTTTTT
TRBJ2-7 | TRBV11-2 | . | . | CASSLGWFSGGGRYEQYF | TGTGCCAGCAGCTTAGGTTGGTTTAGCGGAGGAGGTCGCTACGAGCAGTACTTC
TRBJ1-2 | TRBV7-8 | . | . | CASSLETAWGYTF | TGTGCCAGCAGCTTAGAAACAGCGTGGGGCTACACCTTC
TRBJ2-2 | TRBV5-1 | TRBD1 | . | CASSAGTGNTGELFF | TGCGCCAGCAGCGCCGGGACAGGGAACACCGGGGAGCTGTTTTTT
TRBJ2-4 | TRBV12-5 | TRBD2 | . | CASGLAHKTLAGGPKNIQYF | TGTGCTAGTGGTTTGGCCCACAAGACCCTAGCGGGAGGACCCAAAAACATTCAGTACTTC
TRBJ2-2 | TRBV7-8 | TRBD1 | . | CASSLEDRGTGELFF | TGTGCCAGCAGCTTAGAGGACAGGGGGACCGGGGAGCTGTTTTTT
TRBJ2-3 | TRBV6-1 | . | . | CASRDPAAEFRRGF | TGTGCCAGCAGGGATCCGGCCGCCGAGTTCCGGCGAGGATTT
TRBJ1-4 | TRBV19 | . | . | CASSIGLGGLEKLFF | TGTGCCAGTAGTATAGGTTTAGGGGGACTCGAAAAACTGTTTTTT
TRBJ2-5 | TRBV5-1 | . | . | CASSLLRDTAQETQYF | TGCGCCAGCAGTTTATTACGGGACACTGCTCAAGAGACCCAGTACTTC
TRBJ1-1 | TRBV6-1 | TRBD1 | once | CASSELGVTGRAFF | TGTGCCAGCAGTGAACTGGGGGTGACAGGGCGAGCTTTCTTT
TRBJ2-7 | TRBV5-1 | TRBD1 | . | CASRRDRELYEQYF | TGCGCCAGCAGACGGGACAGGGAACTCTACGAGCAGTACTTC
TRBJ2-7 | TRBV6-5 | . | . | CASMLAPNSYEQYF | TGTGCCAGCATGCTAGCACCCAACTCCTACGAGCAGTACTTC
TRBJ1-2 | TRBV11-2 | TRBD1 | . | CASSKQGSYGYTF | TGTGCCAGCAGCAAACAGGGGTCCTATGGCTACACCTTC
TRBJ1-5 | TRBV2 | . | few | CASSEQHSSNQPQHF | TGTGCCAGCAGCGAACAACACTCCAGCAATCAGCCCCAGCATTTT
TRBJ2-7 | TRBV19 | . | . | CASRSGYEQYF | TGTGCCAGTAGATCGGGTTACGAGCAGTACTTC
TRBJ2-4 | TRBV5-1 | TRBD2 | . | CASSSGGRAKNIQYF | TGCGCCAGCAGCTCGGGGGGTCGAGCCAAAAACATTCAGTACTTC